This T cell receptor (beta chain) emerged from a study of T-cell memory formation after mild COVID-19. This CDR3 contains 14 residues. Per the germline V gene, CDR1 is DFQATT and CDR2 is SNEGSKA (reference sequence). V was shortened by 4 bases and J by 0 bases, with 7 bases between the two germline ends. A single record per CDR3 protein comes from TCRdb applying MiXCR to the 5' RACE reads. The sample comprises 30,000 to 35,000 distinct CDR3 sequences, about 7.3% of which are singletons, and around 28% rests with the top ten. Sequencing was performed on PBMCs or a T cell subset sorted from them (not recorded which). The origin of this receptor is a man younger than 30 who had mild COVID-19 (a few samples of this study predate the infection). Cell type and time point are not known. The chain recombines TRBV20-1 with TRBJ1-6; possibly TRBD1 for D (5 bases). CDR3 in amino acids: CSAKGPSYNSPLHF. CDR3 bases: TGCAGTGCTAAGGGGCCCTCCTATAATTCACCCCTCCACTTT.